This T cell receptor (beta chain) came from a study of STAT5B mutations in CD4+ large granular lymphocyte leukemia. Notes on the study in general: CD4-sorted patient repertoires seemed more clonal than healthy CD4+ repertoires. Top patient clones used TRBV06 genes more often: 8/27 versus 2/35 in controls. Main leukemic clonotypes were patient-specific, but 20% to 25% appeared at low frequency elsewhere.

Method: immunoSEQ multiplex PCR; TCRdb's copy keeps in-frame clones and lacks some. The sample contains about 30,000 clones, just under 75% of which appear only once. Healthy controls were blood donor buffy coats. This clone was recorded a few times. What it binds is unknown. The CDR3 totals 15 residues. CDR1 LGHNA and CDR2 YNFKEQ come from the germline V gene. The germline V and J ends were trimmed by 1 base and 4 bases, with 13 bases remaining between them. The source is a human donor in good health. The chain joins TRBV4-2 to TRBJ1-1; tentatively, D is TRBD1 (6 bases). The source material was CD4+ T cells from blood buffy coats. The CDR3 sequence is CASSQATGTGTEAFF. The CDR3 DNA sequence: TGTGCCAGCAGCCAAGCTACAGGGACGGGCACTGAAGCTTTCTTT.